The rows below give T cell receptor beta chains drawn from one sample of a study of blood T cell repertoires in COVID-19. The data were produced by immunoSEQ multiplex PCR, yet TCRdb's version contains in-frame clones alone and is incomplete. The table has about 89,000 clones, 75% to 90% seen once. Sample: peripheral blood. The receptors stem from a woman of 80 years or more with acute or convalescent COVID-19. CDR3s include the opening cysteine and the closing phenylalanine or tryptophan. A D gene is named only where the DNA matches it firmly. Size is stated for part of the rows, as once, few or many counts, or as a class when the clone is expanded.

D	J	size	V	DNA	CDR3
.	TRBJ2-1	.	TRBV7-2	TGTGCCAGCAGCTTGCTAGCGAATTACAATGAGCAGTTCTTC	CASSLLANYNEQFF
TRBD1	TRBJ1-5	.	TRBV2	TGTGCCAGCAGTTCGGACAGGGGGAATCAGCCCCAGCATTTT	CASSSDRGNQPQHF
TRBD1	TRBJ1-1	.	TRBV3-1/TRBV3-2	TGTGCCAGCAGTTACCGACAGGGGGGAACTCAAGCTTTCTTT	CASSYRQGGTQAFF
.	TRBJ1-2	.	TRBV23-1	TGCGCCAGCAGTCAATCAGGGAGGAGACCCTATGGCTACACCTTC	CASSQSGRRPYGYTF
.	TRBJ2-1	once	TRBV5-5	TGTGCCAGCAGCCCTGGGAGGTCATGGATAAATGAGCAGTTCTTC	CASSPGRSWINEQFF
.	TRBJ1-2	.	TRBV7-2	TGTGCCAGCAGCCTCGTGTTCAAGCCCTACACCTTC	CASSLVFKPYTF
.	TRBJ1-2	.	TRBV20-1	TGCAGTGCCTCCTATGACTATGGCTACACCTTC	CSASYDYGYTF
.	TRBJ2-3	.	TRBV12-5	TGTGCTAGTGGTTTGGGATCTGCCGCGGGACGCACAGATACGCAGTATTTT	CASGLGSAAGRTDTQYF
TRBD1	TRBJ2-5	.	TRBV5-1	TGCGCCAGCAGCTCCCAAGACAGGGTAGCAGAGACCCAGTACTTC	CASSSQDRVAETQYF
.	TRBJ2-5	.	TRBV20-1	TGCAGTGCCCCCAGGGAGGCCCAGTACTTC	CSAPREAQYF
.	TRBJ1-5	medium-sized	TRBV18	TGTGCCAGCTCACGAGCTTACGAGCCAAATCAGCCCCAGCATTTT	CASSRAYEPNQPQHF
.	TRBJ2-2	once	TRBV4-1	TGCGCCAGCAGCCAAGTAGATAGGAACACCGGGGAGCTGTTTTTT	CASSQVDRNTGELFF
TRBD2	TRBJ2-1	.	TRBV7-2	TGTGCCAGCAGCTTAAGTAGCGGGAGGGCCAATGAGCAGTTCTTC	CASSLSSGRANEQFF
TRBD1	TRBJ2-3	.	TRBV19	TGTGCCAGCAAAGACAGGGCGGGCACAGATACGCAGTATTTT	CASKDRAGTDTQYF
.	TRBJ1-2	.	TRBV11-3	TGTGCCAGCAGCCACCCTGGACAGAGAAACTATGGCTACACCTTC	CASSHPGQRNYGYTF
TRBD1	TRBJ1-5	.	TRBV10-1	TGCGCCAGCAGACCACAGGGGACCCTAGCAAATCAGCCCCAGCATTTT	CASRPQGTLANQPQHF
.	TRBJ2-2	.	TRBV6-5	TGTGCCAGCAGTTACGACAGAAGCACCGGGGAGCTGTTTTTT	CASSYDRSTGELFF
TRBD2	TRBJ2-2	.	TRBV5-4	TGTGCCAGCAGCTTGAGACATGGGGTAGCGGGGAAGGTGGCCGGGGAGCTGTTTTTT	CASSLRHGVAGKVAGELFF
TRBD2	TRBJ2-2	.	TRBV30	TGTGCCTGGGATGGAGCGGGGTATGACACCGGGGAGCTGTTTTTT	CAWDGAGYDTGELFF
TRBD1	TRBJ2-7	.	TRBV7-9	TGTGCCAGCAGCTCCCGGGGACAGGGGTTGGACGAGCAGTACTTC	CASSSRGQGLDEQYF
TRBD1	TRBJ1-5	.	TRBV3-1/TRBV3-2	TGTGCCAGCAGCCACGACAGGGGCCCTCAGCCCCAGCATTTT	CASSHDRGPQPQHF
.	TRBJ2-3	.	TRBV2	TGTGCCAGCAGAGGACAGTACACAGATACGCAGTATTTT	CASRGQYTDTQYF
.	TRBJ1-3	.	TRBV27	TGTGCCAGCAGTTTGGGACTGTCCTCTGGAAACACCATATATTTT	CASSLGLSSGNTIYF
.	TRBJ1-5	.	TRBV28	TGTGCCAGCAGTTTACTCCGCGGCAATCAGCCCCAGCATTTT	CASSLLRGNQPQHF